The 5 T cell receptor beta chains below come from one sample, sequenced in a study of T cells in women clearing cervical HPV infection (dated by TCRdb to 2017 to 2018). To prepare the library, the immunoSEQ multiplex PCR assay was applied. The source is immuneACCESS, and TCRdb retained only in-frame sequences with V and J called. Part of the clones is not carried over; for the studies checked, unresolved V genes explain less than half of this, and the remainder is unexplained. This sample's table carries about 36,000 clones. Roughly 3.7% of the sample lies in the top ten. Specimen: blood buffy coat. The receptors originated from a woman aged 18-69 years with a cervical HPV16 infection that either progressed to CIN3+ or cleared (not recorded which).

Concerning this clone itself: The DNA ends 3 residues before the CDR3 does, and the rest of the CDR3 is filled in from the germline J gene. V gene TRBV20-1 combines with J gene TRBJ2-3; 12 nucleotides align to TRBD2. Germline V gene lookup returns CDR1 DFQATT and CDR2 SNEGSKA (reference sequence). CDR3 length: 16 amino acids. V trimming: 5 bases; J trimming: 0 bases; junction bases outside the gene matches: 6. The CDR3 bases that were read are TGCAGTGCTGAGCCTGGGACTAGCGGGAGCACAGATACG. This sequence encodes CSAEPGTSGSTDT. The CDR3, in full, reads CSAEPGTSGSTDTQYF.

Notes on this clone: The CDR3 is cut off 3 residues early in the read; its end comes from the germline J gene. The chain couples TRBV2 to TRBJ1-1, with unresolved D. This CDR3 is 12 amino acids long. The germline V and J ends were trimmed by 3 bases and 3 bases, with 5 bases remaining between them. Germline loops: CDR1 SNHLY, CDR2 FYNNEI. The CDR3 bases that were read are TGTGCCAGCAGTGAGTCTGACACTGAA. Translation: CASSESDTE. The entire CDR3 protein reads CASSESDTEAFF. Supplemented by reference TRBV2 and TRBJ1-1, the full variable domain reads EPEVTQTPSHQVTQMGQEVILRCVPISNHLYFYWYRQILGQKVEFLVSFYNNEISEKSEIFDDQFSVERPDGSNFTLKIRSTKLEDSAMYFCASSESDTEAFFGQGTRLTVV.

Remarks on this clone: The read is 3 residues too short to cover the CDR3 end, so that end is filled in from the germline J gene. The chain uses TRBV6-2 or TRBV6-3 and TRBJ1-6; no clear D. V was shortened by 2 bases and J by 9 bases, with 5 bases between the two germline ends. The CDR3 covers 12 residues. The germline V gene has CDR1 MNHEY and CDR2 SVGEGT. CDR3 amino acids: CASSYVRSPLHF. CDR3 DNA (partial): TGTGCCAGCAGTTACGTGCGTTCACCC.

Comment on this clone: The read ends 3 residues shy of where the CDR3 ends; the end is completed using the germline J gene. V is TRBV10-3 and J is TRBJ2-1; 14 positions match TRBD2. The CDR3 spans 17 residues. Germline values: CDR1 ENHRY, CDR2 SYGVKD. J lost 6 bases, V lost 6 bases, and 10 bases had no gene match. The CDR3 region is CAIRAGTSGSGGNEQFF. The DNA read from the CDR3 is TGTGCCATCAGGGCCGGGACTAGCGGGAGTGGGGGCAATGAG.

Note on this clone: The CDR3 end lies 3 residues beyond the end of the read and is filled in from the germline J gene. V usage is TRBV5-1 and J usage is TRBJ2-1; D perhaps matches TRBD1 (7 bases). Germline loops: CDR1 SGHRS, CDR2 YFSETQ. CDR3 length equals 15 residues. V was trimmed by 9 bases and J by 9 bases, leaving 25 bases between them. CDR3 in amino acids: CATSYRGLQGGEQFF. CDR3 DNA (partial): TGCGCCACCTCTTACAGGGGACTCCAGGGAGGTGAG.